The T cell receptor (beta chain) described here comes from a study of T cell repertoires in cytomegalovirus infection. Study summary: The public TCR beta signatures pointed to both CMV infection and matching HLA type. Regarding the study as a whole: Clonotypes of TCR beta that were HLA-C-restricted and CMV-specific dominated the ex vivo response. Cumulative frequency (of public TCR beta family members) identified carriers of CMV plus the relevant HLA.

This clonotype was seen repeatedly, ten times or more. Antigen specificity is unknown. TCRdb re-called the reads with MiXCR, one entry per CDR3 protein. The sample carries under 600,000 distinct CDR3 sequences, about 17% recorded once. The clonotype comes from a human donor in good health (CMV status not recorded). Some clones in this sample may be carry-over from other donors' samples. Sequencing was performed on CD8+ T cells from PBMCs.

The CDR3 nucleotides read TGTGCCAGCAGCTTAGTCTCGGATACGCAGTATTTT. It yields the protein CASSLVSDTQYF. The rearrangement uses TRBV7-9 and TRBJ2-3; D ambiguous. V lost 1 base, J lost 6 bases, and 5 bases lay in between. The CDR3 is made up of 12 amino acids. Germline-derived CDR1 and CDR2 are SEHNR and FQNEAQ (reference sequence).